The text below deals with one T cell receptor beta chain. This sample was included in a study of blood T cell repertoires in COVID-19. The overall study: Both acute and convalescent COVID-19 samples were obtained from the United States, Italy and Spain. Sources were T cells, B-cell-depleted T cells, or PBMCs; the material itself was cDNA or gDNA.

As processed by the authors: Estimation of nucleated cell counts was performed using reference gene primer amplification. Repertoires were generated with immunoSEQ multiplex PCR, while TCRdb's copy carries only in-frame clones and drops some. That table supplies the V and J calls and clone size; D and trimming were determined from the DNA. The sample has approximately 450,000 clones, 75% to 90% seen once. Trimming stripped 0 bases from V and 7 bases from J, with 9 bases between. Germline V gene sequence: CDR1 LNHNV, CDR2 YYDKDF (reference sequence). The CDR3 is made up of 13 amino acids. The genes are TRBV15 and TRBJ1-1; D ambiguous. The sequenced sample was PBMCs or T cells enriched from blood (not recorded which). The sequence was collected from a man in his thirties or forties who had recovered from COVID-19. In DNA, the CDR3 is TGTGCCACCAGCAGAGATTTGGCAGGTGAAGCTTTCTTT. The encoded protein is CATSRDLAGEAFF.